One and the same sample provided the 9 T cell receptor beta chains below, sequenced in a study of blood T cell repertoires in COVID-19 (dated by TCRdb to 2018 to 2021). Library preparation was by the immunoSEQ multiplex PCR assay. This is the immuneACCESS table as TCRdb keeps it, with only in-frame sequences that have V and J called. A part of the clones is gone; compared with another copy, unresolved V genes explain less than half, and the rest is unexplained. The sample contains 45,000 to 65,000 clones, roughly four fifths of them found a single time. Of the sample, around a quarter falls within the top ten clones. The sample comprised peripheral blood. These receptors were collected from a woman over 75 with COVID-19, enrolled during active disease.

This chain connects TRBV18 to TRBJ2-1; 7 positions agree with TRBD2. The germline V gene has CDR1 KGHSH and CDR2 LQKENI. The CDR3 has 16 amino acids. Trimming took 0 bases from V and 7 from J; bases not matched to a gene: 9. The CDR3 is CASSPPNMGGMNEQFF. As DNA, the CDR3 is TGTGCCAGCTCACCACCAAACATGGGAGGGATGAATGAGCAGTTCTTC.

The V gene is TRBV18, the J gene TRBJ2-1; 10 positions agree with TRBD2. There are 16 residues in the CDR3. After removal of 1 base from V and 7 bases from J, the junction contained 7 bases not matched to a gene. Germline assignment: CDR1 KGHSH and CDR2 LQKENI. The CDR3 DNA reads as TGTGCCAGCTCACCACAAAGCGGGAGGGCCGGTAATGAGCAGTTCTTC. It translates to CASSPQSGRAGNEQFF. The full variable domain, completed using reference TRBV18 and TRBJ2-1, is NAGVMQNPRHLVRRRGQEARLRCSPMKGHSHVYWYRQLPEEGLKFMVYLQKENIIDESGMPKERFSAEFPKEGPSILRIQQVVRGDSAAYFCASSPQSGRAGNEQFFGPGTRLTVL.

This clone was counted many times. CDR3 protein: CASSLEPSGSDEQYF. The CDR3 DNA reads as TGTGCCAGCAGCTTAGAGCCTAGCGGGAGTGACGAGCAGTACTTC. The chain joins TRBV7-8 to TRBJ2-7; 10 nucleotides align to TRBD2. This CDR3 spans 15 amino acids. Germline trimming cut 1 base from V and 5 bases from J; bases unmatched to any gene: 5. CDR1 SGHVS and CDR2 FQNEAQ come from the germline V gene.

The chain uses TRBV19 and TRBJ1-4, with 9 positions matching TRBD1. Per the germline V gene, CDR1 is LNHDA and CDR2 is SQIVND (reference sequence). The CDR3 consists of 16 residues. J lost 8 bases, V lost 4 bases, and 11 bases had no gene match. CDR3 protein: CASSRPPGQGLEKLFF. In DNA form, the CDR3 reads TGTGCCAGTAGTAGACCTCCGGGACAGGGTTTGGAAAAACTGTTTTTT. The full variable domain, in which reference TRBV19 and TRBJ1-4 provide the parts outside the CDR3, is DGGITQSPKYLFRKEGQNVTLSCEQNLNHDAMYWYRQDPGQGLRLIYYSQIVNDFQKGDIAEGYSVSREKKESFPLTVTSAQKNPTAFYLCASSRPPGQGLEKLFFGSGTQLSVL.

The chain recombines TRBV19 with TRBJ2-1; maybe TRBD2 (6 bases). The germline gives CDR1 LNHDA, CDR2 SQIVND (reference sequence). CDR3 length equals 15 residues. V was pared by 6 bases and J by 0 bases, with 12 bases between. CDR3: CASSTGLGSYNEQFF. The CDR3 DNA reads TGTGCCAGTAGCACGGGACTCGGCTCCTACAATGAGCAGTTCTTC.

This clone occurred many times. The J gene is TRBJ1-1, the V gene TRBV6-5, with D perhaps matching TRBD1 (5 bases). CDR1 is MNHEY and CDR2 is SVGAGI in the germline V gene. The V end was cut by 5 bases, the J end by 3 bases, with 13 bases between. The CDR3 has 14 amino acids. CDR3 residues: CASSPNQGHTEAFF. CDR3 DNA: TGTGCCAGCAGTCCTAATCAGGGCCACACTGAAGCTTTCTTT.

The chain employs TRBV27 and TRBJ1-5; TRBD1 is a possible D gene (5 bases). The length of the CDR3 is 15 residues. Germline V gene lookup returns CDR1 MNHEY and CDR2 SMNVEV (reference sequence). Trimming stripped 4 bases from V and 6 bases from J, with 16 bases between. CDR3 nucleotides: TGTGCCAGCAGTTCTAGGGGTGGAGCTGCTCAGCCCCAGCATTTT. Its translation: CASSSRGGAAQPQHF.

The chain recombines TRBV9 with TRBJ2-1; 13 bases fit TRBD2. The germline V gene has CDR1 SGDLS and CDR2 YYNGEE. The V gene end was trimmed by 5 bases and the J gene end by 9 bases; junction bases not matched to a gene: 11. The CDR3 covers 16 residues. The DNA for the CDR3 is TGTGCCAGCAGTTTACCCCGACTAGCGGGAGGCAGTGAGCAGTTCTTC. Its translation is CASSLPRLAGGSEQFF.

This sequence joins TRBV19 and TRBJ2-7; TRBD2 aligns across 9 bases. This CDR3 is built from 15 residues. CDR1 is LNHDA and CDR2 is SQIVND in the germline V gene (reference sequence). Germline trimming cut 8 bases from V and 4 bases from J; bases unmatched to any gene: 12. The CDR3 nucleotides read TGTGCCAGTTCCTTCCTAGCGGGAAGAGGATACGAGCAGTACTTC. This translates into CASSFLAGRGYEQYF.